The clone carrying this T cell receptor beta chain was detected ten times or more. Its matching antigen is unknown. The data originate from a study of T cell repertoires in cytomegalovirus infection. The wider study: Through public TCR beta signatures, both CMV infection and matching HLA type were indicated.

V gave up 6 bases and J gave up 0 bases, with 9 bases separating them. The CDR3 is 14 residues long. Findings and caveats of the study: Summed frequency of public TCR beta families distinguished CMV carriers with the relevant HLA. Ex vivo, HLA-C-restricted CMV-specific TCR beta clonotypes prevailed over the rest of the response.

TCRdb called the reads again in MiXCR, with one record for every CDR3 protein. Altogether under 95,000 distinct CDR3 sequences are present, under 4.5% being singletons, with the ten largest covering under 25%. This receptor was obtained from a human donor in good health (CMV status not recorded). Some clones in this sample may be carry-over from other donors' samples. The sample comprised PBMCs. The chain links TRBV12-3 or TRBV12-4 to TRBJ2-1; no clear D. This CDR3 reads CASSKELSYNEQFF. Here the CDR3 DNA reads TGTGCCAGCAGCAAAGAGCTCTCCTACAATGAGCAGTTCTTC.